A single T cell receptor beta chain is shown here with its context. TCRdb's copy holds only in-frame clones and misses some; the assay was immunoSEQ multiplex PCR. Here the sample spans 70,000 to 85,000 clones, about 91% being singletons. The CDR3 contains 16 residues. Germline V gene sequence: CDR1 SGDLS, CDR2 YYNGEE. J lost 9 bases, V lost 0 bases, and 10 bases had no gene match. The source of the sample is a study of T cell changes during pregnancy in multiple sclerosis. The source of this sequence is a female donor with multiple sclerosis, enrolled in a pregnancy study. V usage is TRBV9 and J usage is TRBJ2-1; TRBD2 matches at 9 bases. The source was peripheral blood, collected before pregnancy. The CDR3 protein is CASSVGTSAVGSEQFF. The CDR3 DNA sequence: TGTGCCAGCAGCGTAGGGACTAGCGCCGTGGGAAGTGAGCAGTTCTTC.